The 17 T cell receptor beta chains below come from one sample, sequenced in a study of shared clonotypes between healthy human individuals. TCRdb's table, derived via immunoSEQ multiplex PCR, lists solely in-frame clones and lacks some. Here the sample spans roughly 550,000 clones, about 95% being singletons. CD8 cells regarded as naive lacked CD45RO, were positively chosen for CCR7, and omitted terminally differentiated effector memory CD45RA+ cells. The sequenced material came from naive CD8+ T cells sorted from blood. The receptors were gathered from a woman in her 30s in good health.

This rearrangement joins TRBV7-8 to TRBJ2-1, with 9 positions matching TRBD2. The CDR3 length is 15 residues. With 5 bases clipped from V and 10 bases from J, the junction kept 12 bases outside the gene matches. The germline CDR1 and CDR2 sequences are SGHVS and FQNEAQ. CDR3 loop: CASSPGGSGSYEQFF. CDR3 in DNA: TGTGCCAGCAGCCCCGGGGGTAGCGGGAGTTACGAGCAGTTCTTC.

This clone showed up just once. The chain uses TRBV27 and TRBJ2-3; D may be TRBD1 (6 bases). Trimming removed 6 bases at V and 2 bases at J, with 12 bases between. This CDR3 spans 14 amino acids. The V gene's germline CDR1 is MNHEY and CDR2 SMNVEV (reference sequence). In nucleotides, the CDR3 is TGTGCCAGCAGATGGGGACAACTCACAGATACGCAGTATTTT. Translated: CASRWGQLTDTQYF.

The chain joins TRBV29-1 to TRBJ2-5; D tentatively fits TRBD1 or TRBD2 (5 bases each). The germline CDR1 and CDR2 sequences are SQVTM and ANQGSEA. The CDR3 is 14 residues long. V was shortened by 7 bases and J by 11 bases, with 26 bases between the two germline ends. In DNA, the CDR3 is TGCAGCGCCCTAGCACCGGGACCCCCTTATGAGCAGTACTTC. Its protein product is CSALAPGPPYEQYF.

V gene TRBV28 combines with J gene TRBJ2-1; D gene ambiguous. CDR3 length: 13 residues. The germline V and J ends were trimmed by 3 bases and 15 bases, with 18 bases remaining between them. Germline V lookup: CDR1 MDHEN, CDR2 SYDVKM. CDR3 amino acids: CASSFGLFTDLFF. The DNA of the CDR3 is TGTGCCAGCAGTTTTGGCCTCTTTACGGATCTGTTCTTC.

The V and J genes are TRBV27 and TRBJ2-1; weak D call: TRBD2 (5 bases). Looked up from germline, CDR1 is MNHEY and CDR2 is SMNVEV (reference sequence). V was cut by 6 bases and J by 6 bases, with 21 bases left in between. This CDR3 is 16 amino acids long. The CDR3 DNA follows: TGTGCCAGCAGCCCAAAACCGGCGGGTGGTTTCAATGAGCAGTTCTTC. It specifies CASSPKPAGGFNEQFF.

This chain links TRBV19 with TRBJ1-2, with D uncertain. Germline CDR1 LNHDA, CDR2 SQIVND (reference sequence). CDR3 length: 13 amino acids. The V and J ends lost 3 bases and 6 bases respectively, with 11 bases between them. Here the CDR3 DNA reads TGTGCCAGTAGTATTTGGGAAGTAAATGGCTACACCTTC. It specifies CASSIWEVNGYTF.

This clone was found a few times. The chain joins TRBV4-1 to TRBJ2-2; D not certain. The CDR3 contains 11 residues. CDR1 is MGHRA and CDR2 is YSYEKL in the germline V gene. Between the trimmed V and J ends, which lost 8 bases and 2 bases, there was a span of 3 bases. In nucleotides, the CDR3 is TGCGCCAGCGGAAACACCGGGGAGCTGTTTTTT. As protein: CASGNTGELFF.

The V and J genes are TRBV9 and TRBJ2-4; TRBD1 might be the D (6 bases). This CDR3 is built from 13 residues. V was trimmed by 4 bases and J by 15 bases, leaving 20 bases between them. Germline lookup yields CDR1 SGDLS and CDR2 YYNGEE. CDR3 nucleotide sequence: TGTGCCAGCAGCCCGTCCTCACAGGGTATCCGGTACTTC. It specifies CASSPSSQGIRYF.

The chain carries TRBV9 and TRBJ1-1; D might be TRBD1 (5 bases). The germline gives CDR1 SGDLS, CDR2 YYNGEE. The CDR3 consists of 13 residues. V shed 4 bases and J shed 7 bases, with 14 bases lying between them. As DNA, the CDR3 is TGTGCCAGCAGCCCACCCCGTGGGGGTGAAGCTTTCTTT. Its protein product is CASSPPRGGEAFF.

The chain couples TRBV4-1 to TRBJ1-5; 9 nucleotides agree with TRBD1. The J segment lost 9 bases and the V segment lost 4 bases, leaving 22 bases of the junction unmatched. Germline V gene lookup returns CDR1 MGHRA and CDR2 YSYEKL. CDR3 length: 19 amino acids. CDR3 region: CASSLDLTPGQGAFLPQHF. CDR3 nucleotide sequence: TGCGCCAGCAGCCTAGACCTTACACCGGGACAGGGCGCTTTTCTGCCCCAGCATTTT.

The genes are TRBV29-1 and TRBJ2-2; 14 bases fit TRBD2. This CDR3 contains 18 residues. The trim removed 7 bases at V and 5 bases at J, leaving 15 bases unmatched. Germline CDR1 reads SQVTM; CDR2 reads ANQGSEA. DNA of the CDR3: TGCAGCGCTGTAGGGATCGGGACTAGCGGGAGCGTAACCGGGGAGCTGTTTTTT. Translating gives CSAVGIGTSGSVTGELFF.

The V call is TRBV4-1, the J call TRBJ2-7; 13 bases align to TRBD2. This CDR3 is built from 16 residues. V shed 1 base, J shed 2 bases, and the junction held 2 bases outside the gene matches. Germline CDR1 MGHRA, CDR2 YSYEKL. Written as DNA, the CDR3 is TGCGCCAGCAGCCAAGGGACTAGCGGGAGACCCTACGAGCAGTACTTC. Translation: CASSQGTSGRPYEQYF.

The CDR3 loop reads CASSLLTGTEAFF. CDR3 in DNA: TGTGCCAGTAGTCTCTTGACAGGCACTGAAGCTTTCTTT. The chain recombines TRBV19 with TRBJ1-1; possible D gene TRBD1, 6 bases. Germline values: CDR1 LNHDA, CDR2 SQIVND (reference sequence). V lost 5 bases and J 4 bases, leaving 11 bases between the germline ends. This CDR3 spans 13 amino acids. Full variable domain (outside the CDR3, taken from reference TRBV19 and TRBJ1-1): DGGITQSPKYLFRKEGQNVTLSCEQNLNHDAMYWYRQDPGQGLRLIYYSQIVNDFQKGDIAEGYSVSREKKESFPLTVTSAQKNPTAFYLCASSLLTGTEAFFGQGTRLTVV.

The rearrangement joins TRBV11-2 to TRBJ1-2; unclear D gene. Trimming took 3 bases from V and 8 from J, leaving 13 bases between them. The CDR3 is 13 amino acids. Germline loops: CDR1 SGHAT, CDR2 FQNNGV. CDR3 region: CASSFGPTGGYTF. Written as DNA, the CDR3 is TGTGCCAGCAGCTTCGGGCCTACGGGGGGCTACACCTTC.

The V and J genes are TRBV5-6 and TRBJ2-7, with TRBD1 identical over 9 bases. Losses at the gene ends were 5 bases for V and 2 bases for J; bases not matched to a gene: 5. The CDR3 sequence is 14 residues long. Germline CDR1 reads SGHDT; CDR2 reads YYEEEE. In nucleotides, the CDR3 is TGTGCCAGCAGTCCCGGGACAGGGCCCTACGAGCAGTACTTC. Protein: CASSPGTGPYEQYF.

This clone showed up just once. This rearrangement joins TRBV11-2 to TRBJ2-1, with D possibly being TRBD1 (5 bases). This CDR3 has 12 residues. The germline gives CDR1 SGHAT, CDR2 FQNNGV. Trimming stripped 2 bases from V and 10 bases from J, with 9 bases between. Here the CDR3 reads CASSLQGAEQFF. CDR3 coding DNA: TGTGCCAGCAGCTTACAAGGGGCCGAGCAGTTCTTC.

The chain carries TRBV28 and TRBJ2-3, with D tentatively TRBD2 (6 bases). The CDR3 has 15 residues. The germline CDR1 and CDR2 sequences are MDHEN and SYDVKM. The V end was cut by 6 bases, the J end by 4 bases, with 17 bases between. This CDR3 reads CASRPASGAADTQYF. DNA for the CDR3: TGTGCCAGCAGGCCCGCATCGGGAGCGGCAGATACGCAGTATTTT. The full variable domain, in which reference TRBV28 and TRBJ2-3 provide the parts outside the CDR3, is DVKVTQSSRYLVKRTGEKVFLECVQDMDHENMFWYRQDPGLGLRLIYFSYDVKMKEKGDIPEGYSVSREKKERFSLILESASTNQTSMYLCASRPASGAADTQYFGPGTRLTVL.